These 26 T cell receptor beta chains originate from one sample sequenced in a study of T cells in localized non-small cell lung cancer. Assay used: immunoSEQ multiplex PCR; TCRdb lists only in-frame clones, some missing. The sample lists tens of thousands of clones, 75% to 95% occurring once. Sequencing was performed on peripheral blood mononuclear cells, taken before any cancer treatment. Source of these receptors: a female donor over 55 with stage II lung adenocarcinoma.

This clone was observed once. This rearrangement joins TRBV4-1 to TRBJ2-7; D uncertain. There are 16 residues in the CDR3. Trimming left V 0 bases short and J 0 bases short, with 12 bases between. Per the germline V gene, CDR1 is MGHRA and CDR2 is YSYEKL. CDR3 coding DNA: TGCGCCAGCAGCCAAGATGTGGGTTCCTACTCCTACGAGCAGTACTTC. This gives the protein CASSQDVGSYSYEQYF.

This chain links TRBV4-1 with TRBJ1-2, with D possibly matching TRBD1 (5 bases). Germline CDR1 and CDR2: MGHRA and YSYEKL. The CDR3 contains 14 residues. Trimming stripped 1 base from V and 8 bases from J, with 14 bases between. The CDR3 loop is CASSQGARRGGYTF. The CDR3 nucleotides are TGCGCCAGCAGCCAAGGCGCAAGGAGGGGCGGCTACACCTTC.

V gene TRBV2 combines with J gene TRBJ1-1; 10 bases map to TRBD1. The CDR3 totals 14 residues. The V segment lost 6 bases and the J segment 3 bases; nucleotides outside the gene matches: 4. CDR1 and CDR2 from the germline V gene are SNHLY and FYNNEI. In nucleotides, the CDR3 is TGTGCCAGCAGGGGAGGACAGGGGGACACTGAAGCTTTCTTT. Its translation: CASRGGQGDTEAFF.

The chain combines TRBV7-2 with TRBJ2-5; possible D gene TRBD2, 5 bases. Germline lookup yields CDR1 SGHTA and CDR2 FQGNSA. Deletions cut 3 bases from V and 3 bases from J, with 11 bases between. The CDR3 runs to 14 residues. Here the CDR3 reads CASSFSSGKETQYF. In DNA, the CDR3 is TGTGCCAGCAGCTTCTCTTCCGGGAAAGAGACCCAGTACTTC.

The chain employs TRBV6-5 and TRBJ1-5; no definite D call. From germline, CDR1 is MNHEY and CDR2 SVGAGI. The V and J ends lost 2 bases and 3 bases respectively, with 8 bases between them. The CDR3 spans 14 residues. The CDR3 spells CASSYGSNNQPQHF. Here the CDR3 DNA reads TGTGCCAGCAGTTACGGGTCCAACAATCAGCCCCAGCATTTT.

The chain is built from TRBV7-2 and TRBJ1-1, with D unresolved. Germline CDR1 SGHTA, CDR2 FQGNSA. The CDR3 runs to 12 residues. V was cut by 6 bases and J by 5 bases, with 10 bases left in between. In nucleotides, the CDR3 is TGTGCCAGCAGGCTAGTGGGGACTGAAGCTTTCTTT. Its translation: CASRLVGTEAFF.

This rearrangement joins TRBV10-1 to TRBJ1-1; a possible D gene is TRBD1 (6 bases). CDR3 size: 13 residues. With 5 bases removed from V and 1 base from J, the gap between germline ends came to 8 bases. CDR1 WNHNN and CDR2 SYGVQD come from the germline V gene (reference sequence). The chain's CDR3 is CASSLGQNTEAFF. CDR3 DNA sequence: TGCGCCAGCAGTTTGGGACAGAACACTGAAGCTTTCTTT.

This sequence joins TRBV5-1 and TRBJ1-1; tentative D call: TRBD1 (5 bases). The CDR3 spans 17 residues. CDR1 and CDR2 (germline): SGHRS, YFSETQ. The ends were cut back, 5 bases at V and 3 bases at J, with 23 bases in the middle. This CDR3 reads CASRKVEGYGGDTEAFF. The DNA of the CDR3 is TGCGCCAGCAGAAAGGTAGAAGGGTATGGGGGTGACACTGAAGCTTTCTTT.

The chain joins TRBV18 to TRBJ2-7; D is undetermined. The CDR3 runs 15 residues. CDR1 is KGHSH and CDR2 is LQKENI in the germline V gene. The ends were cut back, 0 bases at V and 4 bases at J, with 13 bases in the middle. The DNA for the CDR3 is TGTGCCAGCTCACCACCGTCAAACAGTCAATACGAGCAGTACTTC. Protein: CASSPPSNSQYEQYF.

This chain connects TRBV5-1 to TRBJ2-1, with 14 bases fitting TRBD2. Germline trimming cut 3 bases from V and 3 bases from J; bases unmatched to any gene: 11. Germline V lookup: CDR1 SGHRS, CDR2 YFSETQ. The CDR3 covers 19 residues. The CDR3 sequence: CASSSAGLAGAKNYNEQFF. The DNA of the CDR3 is TGCGCCAGCAGCTCAGCGGGACTAGCGGGAGCAAAGAACTACAATGAGCAGTTCTTC.

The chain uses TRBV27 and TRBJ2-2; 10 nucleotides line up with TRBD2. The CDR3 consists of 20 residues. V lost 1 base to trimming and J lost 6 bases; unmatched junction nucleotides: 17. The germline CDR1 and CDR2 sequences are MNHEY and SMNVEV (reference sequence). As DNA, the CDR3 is TGTGCCAGCAGTTTATTGAGCCTAGCGGGAGCGGAGGGGCACCCCGGGGAGCTGTTTTTT. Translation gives CASSLLSLAGAEGHPGELFF.

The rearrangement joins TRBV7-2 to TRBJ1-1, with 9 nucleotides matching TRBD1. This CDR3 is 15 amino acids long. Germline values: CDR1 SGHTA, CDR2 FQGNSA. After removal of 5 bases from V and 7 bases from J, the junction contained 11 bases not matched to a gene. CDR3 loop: CASSMAPGQGSEAFF. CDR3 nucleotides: TGTGCCAGCAGCATGGCACCGGGACAGGGTAGTGAAGCTTTCTTT.

The CDR3 DNA reads as TGCGCCAGCAGCTTGGACAATTATAGCAATCAGCCCCAGCATTTT. This translates into CASSLDNYSNQPQHF. The rearrangement links TRBV5-1 to TRBJ1-5, with D unresolved. Germline V lookup: CDR1 SGHRS, CDR2 YFSETQ. The CDR3 has 15 residues. V shed 0 bases and J shed 0 bases, with 7 bases lying between them.

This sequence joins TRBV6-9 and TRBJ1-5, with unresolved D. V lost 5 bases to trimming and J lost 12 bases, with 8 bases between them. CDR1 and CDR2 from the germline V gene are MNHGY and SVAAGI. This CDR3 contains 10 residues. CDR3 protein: CASSEINQHF. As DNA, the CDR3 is TGTGCCAGCAGTGAAATTAACCAGCATTTT.

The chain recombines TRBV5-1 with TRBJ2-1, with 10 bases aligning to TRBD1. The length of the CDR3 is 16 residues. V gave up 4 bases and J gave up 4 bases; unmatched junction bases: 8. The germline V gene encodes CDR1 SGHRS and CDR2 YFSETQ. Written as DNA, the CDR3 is TGCGCCAGCAGCGCCACCGGGACAGGGGTATACAATGAGCAGTTCTTC. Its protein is CASSATGTGVYNEQFF.

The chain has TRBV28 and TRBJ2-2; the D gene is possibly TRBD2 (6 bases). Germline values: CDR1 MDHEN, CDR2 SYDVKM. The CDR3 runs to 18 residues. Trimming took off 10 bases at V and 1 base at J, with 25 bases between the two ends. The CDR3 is CATREEGGGIMNTGELFF. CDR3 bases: TGTGCCACAAGGGAAGAGGGAGGAGGGATTATGAACACCGGGGAGCTGTTTTTT.

In DNA, the CDR3 is TGCGCCAGCAGCCAACCGACCGTCTACGAGCAGTACTTC. This translates into CASSQPTVYEQYF. This rearrangement joins TRBV4-3 to TRBJ2-7, with no clear D. The V end lost 2 bases, the J end lost 3 bases, and 8 bases lay between the germline ends. The CDR3 contains 13 residues. Germline values: CDR1 LGHNA, CDR2 YSLEER.

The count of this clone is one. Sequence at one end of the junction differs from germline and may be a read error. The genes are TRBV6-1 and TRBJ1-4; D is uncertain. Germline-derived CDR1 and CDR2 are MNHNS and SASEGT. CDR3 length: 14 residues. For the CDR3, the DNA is TGTGACAGCGAAAAAAGGAGGTCCAATGAAAAACTGTTTTTT. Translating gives CDSEKRRSNEKLFF.

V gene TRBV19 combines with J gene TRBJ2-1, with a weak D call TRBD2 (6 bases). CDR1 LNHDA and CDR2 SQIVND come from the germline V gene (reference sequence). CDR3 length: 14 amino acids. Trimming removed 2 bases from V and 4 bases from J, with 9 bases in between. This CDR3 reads CASSITGSYNEQFF. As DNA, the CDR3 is TGTGCCAGTAGTATAACCGGGAGTTACAATGAGCAGTTCTTC.

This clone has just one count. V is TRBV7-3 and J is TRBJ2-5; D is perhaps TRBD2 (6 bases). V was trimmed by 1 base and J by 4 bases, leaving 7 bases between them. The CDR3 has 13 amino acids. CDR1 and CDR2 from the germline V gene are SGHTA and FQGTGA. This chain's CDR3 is CASSLRDSETQYF. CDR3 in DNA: TGTGCCAGCAGCTTAAGGGACTCAGAGACCCAGTACTTC.

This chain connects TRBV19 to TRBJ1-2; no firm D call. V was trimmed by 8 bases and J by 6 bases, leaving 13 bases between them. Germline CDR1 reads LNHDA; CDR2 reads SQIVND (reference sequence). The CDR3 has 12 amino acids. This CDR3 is CASWVEGDGYTF. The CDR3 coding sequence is TGTGCCAGTTGGGTCGAGGGTGATGGCTACACCTTC.

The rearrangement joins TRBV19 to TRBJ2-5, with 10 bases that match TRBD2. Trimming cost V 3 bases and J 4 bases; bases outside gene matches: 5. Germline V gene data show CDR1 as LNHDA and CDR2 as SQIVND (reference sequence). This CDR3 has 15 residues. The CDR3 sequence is CASSIKRGGPETQYF. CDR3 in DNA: TGTGCCAGTAGTATCAAGCGGGGGGGCCCAGAGACCCAGTACTTC.

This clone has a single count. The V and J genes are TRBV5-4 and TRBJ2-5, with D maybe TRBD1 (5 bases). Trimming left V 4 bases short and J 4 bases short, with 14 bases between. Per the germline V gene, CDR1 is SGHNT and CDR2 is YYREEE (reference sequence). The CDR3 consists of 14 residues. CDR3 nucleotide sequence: TGTGCCAGCAGCCTAGGGGATTTAAGAGAGACCCAGTACTTC. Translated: CASSLGDLRETQYF.

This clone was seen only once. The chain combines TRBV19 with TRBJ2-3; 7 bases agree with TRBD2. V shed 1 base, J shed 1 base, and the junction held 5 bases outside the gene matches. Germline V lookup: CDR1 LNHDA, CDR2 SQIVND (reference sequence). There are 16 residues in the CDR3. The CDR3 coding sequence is TGTGCCAGTAGTATAGTATCGACTAGCCGCACAGATACGCAGTATTTT. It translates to CASSIVSTSRTDTQYF.

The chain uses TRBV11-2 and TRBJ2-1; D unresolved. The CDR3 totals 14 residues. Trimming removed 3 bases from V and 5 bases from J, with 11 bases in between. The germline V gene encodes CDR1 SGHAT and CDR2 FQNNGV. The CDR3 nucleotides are TGTGCCAGCAGCTTCGTTCCGGGCCACAATGAGCAGTTCTTC. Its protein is CASSFVPGHNEQFF.

CDR3 sequence: CASSGQRVSEQFF. Written as DNA, the CDR3 is TGCGCCAGCAGTGGACAACGAGTATCTGAGCAGTTCTTC. The V and J genes are TRBV10-2 and TRBJ2-1; unclear D gene. This CDR3 contains 13 residues. The germline V gene encodes CDR1 WSHSY and CDR2 SAAADI. Deletions cut 4 bases from V and 9 bases from J, with 13 bases between.